Below, 32 T cell receptor beta chains from the same sample are listed, as sequenced in a study of T cell responses to AZD1222 COVID-19 vaccine. The table came from immunoSEQ multiplex PCR; TCRdb's copy has only in-frame clones and leaves some out. This sample carries about 140,000 clones, about 87% of them seen once, and the ten largest clones take 1.9%. Sequences were derived from peripheral blood, sampled on day 0 of AZD1222 vaccination. These receptors came from an adult in good health.

The chain employs TRBV4-2 and TRBJ2-3; D is ambiguous. The germline gives CDR1 LGHNA, CDR2 YNFKEQ. CDR3 size: 14 residues. With 1 base removed from V and 1 base from J, the gap between germline ends came to 6 bases. The CDR3 DNA sequence: TGTGCCAGCAGCCAAGCCCCGGGCACAGATACGCAGTATTTT. Its protein product is CASSQAPGTDTQYF.

V gene TRBV11-2 combines with J gene TRBJ1-1; 10 bases align to TRBD1. CDR1 is SGHAT and CDR2 is FQNNGV in the germline V gene. The CDR3 consists of 18 residues. V lost 2 bases to trimming and J lost 4 bases; unmatched junction nucleotides: 13. As DNA, the CDR3 is TGTGCCAGCAGCTTAAGGGTGGGACAGGGGCAAAGGGGCACTGAAGCTTTCTTT. Protein sequence: CASSLRVGQGQRGTEAFF.

This rearrangement joins TRBV19 to TRBJ1-1, with D unclear. CDR3 size: 15 residues. Germline CDR1 reads LNHDA; CDR2 reads SQIVND (reference sequence). The germline V and J ends were trimmed by 4 bases and 0 bases, with 12 bases remaining between them. The CDR3 spells CASSNRVGMNTEAFF. The DNA of the CDR3 is TGTGCCAGTAGTAACCGGGTGGGGATGAACACTGAAGCTTTCTTT.

V and J are TRBV19 and TRBJ1-5, with a weak D call TRBD1 (6 bases). The V gene lost 4 bases and the J gene lost 3 bases, with 10 bases spanning the gap. CDR1 LNHDA and CDR2 SQIVND come from the germline V gene (reference sequence). This CDR3 has 14 amino acids. The chain's CDR3 is CASSRQGNNQPQHF. Written as DNA, the CDR3 is TGTGCCAGTAGTAGGCAGGGGAACAATCAGCCCCAGCATTTT.

The V gene is TRBV7-9, the J gene TRBJ1-5, with D tentatively TRBD1 (5 bases). The CDR3 totals 17 residues. Trimming stripped 3 bases from V and 0 bases from J, with 15 bases between. CDR1 SEHNR and CDR2 FQNEAQ come from the germline V gene (reference sequence). The CDR3 DNA reads as TGTGCCAGCAGCTTGTATTCCGGGGCGAATAGCAATCAGCCCCAGCATTTT. Translated: CASSLYSGANSNQPQHF.

This chain's CDR3 is CASSRRSTTGGYGGYTF. CDR3 in DNA: TGTGCCAGCAGCCGCCGCAGCACAACAGGGGGCTATGGTGGCTACACCTTC. V and J are TRBV9 and TRBJ1-2; 9 nucleotides align to TRBD1. The CDR3 extends over 17 amino acids. Unmatched junction bases numbered 17, after V lost 4 bases and J lost 7 bases. Per germline, CDR1 SGDLS and CDR2 YYNGEE.

This clone was seen a handful of times. The chain carries TRBV10-3 and TRBJ2-7; D unresolved. This CDR3 is built from 11 residues. CDR1 is ENHRY and CDR2 is SYGVKD in the germline V gene. V lost 2 bases and J lost 5, with 4 bases in between. The CDR3 sequence: CAISERDEQYF. The DNA of the CDR3 is TGTGCCATCAGTGAGAGGGACGAGCAGTACTTC.

The rearrangement links TRBV15 to TRBJ2-3, with D possibly called TRBD1 or TRBD2 (6 bases each). CDR1 and CDR2 from the germline V gene are LNHNV and YYDKDF (reference sequence). V dropped 3 bases and J dropped 4 bases, with 17 bases sitting between them. The CDR3 loop spans 16 amino acids. The CDR3 protein is CATSSGVGGASDTQYF. In DNA, the CDR3 is TGTGCCACCAGCAGCGGTGTGGGGGGCGCGTCAGATACGCAGTATTTT.

V usage is TRBV27 and J usage is TRBJ2-7; 9 bases are a match to TRBD1. This CDR3 comprises 14 residues. After removal of 5 bases from V and 7 bases from J, the junction contained 9 bases not matched to a gene. Germline V gene lookup returns CDR1 MNHEY and CDR2 SMNVEV (reference sequence). CDR3 bases: TGTGCCAGCAGTCCAGGGACAGGGTCCCTTGAGCAGTACTTC. This sequence encodes CASSPGTGSLEQYF.

The chain uses TRBV7-9 and TRBJ2-7; a possible D gene is TRBD1 (6 bases). CDR3 length equals 15 residues. V was cut by 1 base and J by 1 base, with 11 bases left in between. The germline gives CDR1 SEHNR, CDR2 FQNEAQ (reference sequence). CDR3 region: CASSLGGQRSYEQYF. CDR3 DNA: TGTGCCAGCAGCTTAGGGGGGCAAAGATCCTACGAGCAGTACTTC.

The chain has TRBV28 and TRBJ1-3, with D possibly being TRBD1 (6 bases). V was pared by 1 base and J by 0 bases, with 13 bases between. Germline CDR1 MDHEN, CDR2 SYDVKM. The length of the CDR3 is 17 residues. CDR3 in amino acids: CASSLFSDRSSGNTIYF. The CDR3 nucleotides are TGTGCCAGCAGTTTATTCTCCGACAGGAGCTCTGGAAACACCATATATTTT.

The chain couples TRBV7-2 to TRBJ1-2; a possible D gene is TRBD1 (6 bases). CDR3 length: 14 residues. The V gene lost 1 base and the J gene lost 3 bases, with 9 bases spanning the gap. Germline V gives CDR1 SGHTA, CDR2 FQGNSA. CDR3 in amino acids: CASSLGTGHYGYTF. The CDR3 bases are TGTGCCAGCAGCTTAGGCACAGGGCACTATGGCTACACCTTC. Based on the CDR3 plus reference TRBV7-2 and TRBJ1-2, the full variable domain is GAGVSQSPSNKVTEKGKDVELRCDPISGHTALYWYRQSLGQGLEFLIYFQGNSAPDKSGLPSDRFSAERTGGSVSTLTIQRTQQEDSAVYLCASSLGTGHYGYTFGSGTRLTVV.

The chain has TRBV5-8 and TRBJ1-1; D not certain. Germline assignment: CDR1 SGHTS and CDR2 YDEGEE. CDR3 size: 15 residues. V was pared by 0 bases and J by 2 bases, with 11 bases between. DNA for the CDR3: TGTGCCAGCAGCTTGGCTGGTGGTATAAACACTGAAGCTTTCTTT. Translation: CASSLAGGINTEAFF.

The chain is built from TRBV5-4 and TRBJ1-1, with no clear D. The CDR3 totals 13 residues. From germline, CDR1 is SGHNT and CDR2 YYREEE (reference sequence). The V end was cut by 3 bases, the J end by 1 base, with 7 bases between. CDR3 sequence (DNA): TGTGCCAGCAGCTCCTCGCCGAACACTGAAGCTTTCTTT. Translated, it gives CASSSSPNTEAFF.

CDR3 sequence: CASSQDPGQGYTF. The DNA for the CDR3 is TGCGCCAGCAGCCAAGATCCCGGACAAGGCTACACCTTC. The chain has TRBV4-3 and TRBJ1-2; tentatively, D is TRBD1 (5 bases). The germline V gene has CDR1 LGHNA and CDR2 YSLEER. V was trimmed by 0 bases and J by 8 bases, leaving 10 bases between them. CDR3 length: 13 amino acids.

This chain joins TRBV6-5 and TRBJ1-1; TRBD1 might be the D (5 bases). Trimming took 5 bases from V and 9 from J, leaving 16 bases between them. This CDR3 comprises 13 residues. Germline CDR1 MNHEY, CDR2 SVGAGI. The CDR3, as DNA: TGTGCCAGCAGTACTCCTACAGGAACACAAGCTTTCTTT. Encoded protein: CASSTPTGTQAFF.

V usage is TRBV15 and J usage is TRBJ1-5; D might be TRBD1 (5 bases). CDR3 size: 15 residues. The germline V and J ends were trimmed by 7 bases and 0 bases, with 13 bases remaining between them. Germline V gene sequence: CDR1 LNHNV, CDR2 YYDKDF (reference sequence). The DNA for the CDR3 is TGTGCCACCAACCCGGACACTTATAGCAATCAGCCCCAGCATTTT. This sequence encodes CATNPDTYSNQPQHF.

This clone came up once. This rearrangement joins TRBV19 to TRBJ1-5, with unresolved D. There are 12 residues in the CDR3. Germline CDR1 is LNHDA and CDR2 is SQIVND (reference sequence). V lost 6 bases to trimming and J lost 2 bases, with 5 bases between them. The CDR3 here is CASSRGNQPQHF. DNA for the CDR3: TGTGCCAGTAGCCGTGGCAATCAGCCCCAGCATTTT.

This clone was counted once. The chain links TRBV7-2 to TRBJ2-7; no definite D call. V was clipped by 1 base and J by 5 bases, with 15 bases between them. Germline V gives CDR1 SGHTA, CDR2 FQGNSA. The CDR3 sequence is 15 residues long. The CDR3 coding sequence is TGTGCCAGCAGCTTAGTCGGCAGGACGGTCGACGAGCAGTACTTC. Amino acid sequence: CASSLVGRTVDEQYF. The whole variable domain, filled in from reference TRBV7-2 and TRBJ2-7, reads GAGVSQSPSNKVTEKGKDVELRCDPISGHTALYWYRQSLGQGLEFLIYFQGNSAPDKSGLPSDRFSAERTGGSVSTLTIQRTQQEDSAVYLCASSLVGRTVDEQYFGPGTRLTVT.

The rearrangement links TRBV15 to TRBJ1-4, with D tentatively TRBD1 (6 bases). Germline V gene data show CDR1 as LNHNV and CDR2 as YYDKDF (reference sequence). The CDR3 totals 13 residues. With 0 bases removed from V and 12 bases from J, the gap between germline ends came to 11 bases. CDR3 amino acids: CATSRDPPGELFF. DNA for the CDR3: TGTGCCACCAGCAGAGATCCACCAGGGGAACTGTTTTTT.

This CDR3 is CASGLLPSGVSSSTDTQYF. Here the CDR3 DNA reads TGTGCTAGTGGTTTGCTCCCCTCGGGGGTGTCCTCTAGCACAGATACGCAGTATTTT. This rearrangement joins TRBV12-5 to TRBJ2-3, with D maybe TRBD2 (6 bases). This CDR3 has 19 amino acids. V was shortened by 2 bases and J by 0 bases, with 21 bases between the two germline ends. Germline values: CDR1 LGHNT, CDR2 FRNRAP.

The chain carries TRBV13 and TRBJ1-1; a possible D gene is TRBD1 (6 bases). Per germline, CDR1 PRHDT and CDR2 FYEKMQ (reference sequence). V was trimmed by 4 bases and J by 5 bases, leaving 20 bases between them. The CDR3 has 16 residues. In DNA form, the CDR3 reads TGTGCCAGCAGCTCCCTACAGGGTGGCCTCTGGACTGAAGCTTTCTTT. Translated, it gives CASSSLQGGLWTEAFF. The whole variable domain, filled in from reference TRBV13 and TRBJ1-1, reads AAGVIQSPRHLIKEKRETATLKCYPIPRHDTVYWYQQGPGQDPQFLISFYEKMQSDKGSIPDRFSAQQFSDYHSELNMSSLELGDSALYFCASSSLQGGLWTEAFFGQGTRLTVV.

This CDR3 is CASSEGSTNEKLFF. CDR3 sequence (DNA): TGCGCCAGCAGCGAGGGGAGTACTAATGAAAAACTGTTTTTT. The chain is built from TRBV5-1 and TRBJ1-4, with a weak D call TRBD1 (5 bases). CDR3 length: 14 residues. In germline, CDR1 is SGHRS, CDR2 YFSETQ. With 4 bases removed from V and 2 bases from J, the gap between germline ends came to 9 bases.

The chain has TRBV7-2 and TRBJ1-2; tentatively, D is TRBD1 (6 bases). The CDR3 has 13 amino acids. V lost 1 base and J lost 6, with 9 bases in between. In germline, CDR1 is SGHTA, CDR2 FQGNSA. CDR3 DNA sequence: TGTGCCAGCAGCTTAGAACAGGGAAATGGCTACACCTTC. Amino acid sequence: CASSLEQGNGYTF.

The chain joins TRBV19 to TRBJ2-5, with D perhaps given as TRBD1 or TRBD2 (5 bases each). Germline-derived CDR1 and CDR2 are LNHDA and SQIVND (reference sequence). The CDR3 runs to 15 residues. Trimming pared 5 bases from V and 5 bases from J, leaving 18 bases between. In DNA, the CDR3 is TGTGCCAGTAGTGTACGACTCGGGACCTACGAGACCCAGTACTTC. This gives the protein CASSVRLGTYETQYF.

The chain is built from TRBV27 and TRBJ1-5, with a tentative D call TRBD1 (6 bases). The CDR3 runs 16 residues. The V end lost 5 bases, the J end lost 1 base, and 15 bases lay between the germline ends. Per the germline V gene, CDR1 is MNHEY and CDR2 is SMNVEV (reference sequence). The CDR3 sequence is CASSTKGGPSNQPQHF. CDR3 sequence (DNA): TGTGCCAGCAGTACAAAGGGGGGCCCAAGCAATCAGCCCCAGCATTTT.

V is TRBV27 and J is TRBJ1-5; a possible D gene is TRBD1 (6 bases). The CDR3 consists of 14 residues. Germline CDR1 and CDR2: MNHEY and SMNVEV (reference sequence). The V and J ends lost 5 bases and 3 bases respectively, with 11 bases between them. The CDR3 protein is CASSPGQNNQPQHF. DNA of the CDR3: TGTGCCAGCAGTCCAGGACAGAACAATCAGCCCCAGCATTTT.

The chain recombines TRBV6-5 with TRBJ1-2; 7 nucleotides agree with TRBD1. After removal of 6 bases from V and 4 bases from J, the junction contained 5 bases not matched to a gene. CDR3 size: 13 residues. Looked up from germline, CDR1 is MNHEY and CDR2 is SVGAGI. The CDR3 nucleotides read TGTGCCAGCAGGACAACAGGGGTCTATGGCTACACCTTC. The encoded protein is CASRTTGVYGYTF.

The V and J genes are TRBV27 and TRBJ2-7, with TRBD2 matching 9 bases. Germline CDR1 MNHEY, CDR2 SMNVEV (reference sequence). The J segment lost 4 bases and the V segment lost 5 bases, leaving 9 bases of the junction unmatched. The CDR3 runs 15 residues. As DNA, the CDR3 is TGTGCCAGCAGTGGGTCGGGACTAGCAGCTTACGAGCAGTACTTC. As protein: CASSGSGLAAYEQYF.

The rearrangement joins TRBV25-1 to TRBJ2-1; TRBD1 matches at 7 bases. CDR3 length equals 16 residues. Germline CDR1 MGHDK, CDR2 SYGVNS. V gave up 3 bases and J gave up 1 base; unmatched junction bases: 6. The CDR3 loop is CASSERGQGSYNEQFF. The CDR3, as DNA: TGTGCCAGCAGTGAGAGGGGGCAAGGGTCCTACAATGAGCAGTTCTTC.

V is TRBV25-1 and J is TRBJ1-1, with a possible D match to TRBD1 (5 bases). The CDR3 runs 13 residues. V lost 7 bases, J lost 1 base, and 10 bases lay in between. The germline V gene encodes CDR1 MGHDK and CDR2 SYGVNS. CDR3 coding DNA: TGTGCCAGCAAATACGGGGGGAACACTGAAGCTTTCTTT. This encodes CASKYGGNTEAFF. Combining the CDR3 with reference TRBV25-1 and TRBJ1-1 gives the whole variable domain EADIYQTPRYLVIGTGKKITLECSQTMGHDKMYWYQQDPGMELHLIHYSYGVNSTEKGDLSSESTVSRIRTEHFPLTLESARPSHTSQYLCASKYGGNTEAFFGQGTRLTVV.

The V gene is TRBV28, the J gene TRBJ2-7, with 9 bases fitting TRBD2. Germline values: CDR1 MDHEN, CDR2 SYDVKM. V lost 5 bases and J lost 2; bases outside the gene matches: 4. The CDR3 contains 14 residues. The CDR3 loop is CASSPPSGAYEQYF. The CDR3 nucleotides are TGTGCCAGCAGTCCTCCTAGCGGGGCCTACGAGCAGTACTTC.